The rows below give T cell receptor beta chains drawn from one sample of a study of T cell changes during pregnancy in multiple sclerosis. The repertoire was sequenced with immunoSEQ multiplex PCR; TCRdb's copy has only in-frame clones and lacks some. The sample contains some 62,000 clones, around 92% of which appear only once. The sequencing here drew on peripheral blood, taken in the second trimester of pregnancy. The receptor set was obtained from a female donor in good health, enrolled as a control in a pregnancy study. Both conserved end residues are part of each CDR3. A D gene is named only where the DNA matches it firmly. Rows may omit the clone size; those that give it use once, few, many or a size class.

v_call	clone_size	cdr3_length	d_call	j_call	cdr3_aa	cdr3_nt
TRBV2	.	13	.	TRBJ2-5	CASSEIDRETQYF	TGTGCCAGCAGTGAAATCGATCGGGAGACCCAGTACTTC
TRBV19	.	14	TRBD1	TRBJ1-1	CASRNYRGGTEAFF	TGTGCCAGTAGAAATTACAGGGGGGGAACTGAAGCTTTCTTT
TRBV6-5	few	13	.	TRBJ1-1	CATNRGLGTEAFF	TGTGCCACCAACCGGGGTCTGGGAACTGAAGCTTTCTTT
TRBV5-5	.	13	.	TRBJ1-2	CASSLAGENGYTF	TGTGCCAGCAGCTTGGCCGGGGAAAATGGCTACACCTTC
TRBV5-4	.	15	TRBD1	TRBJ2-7	CASRTQGANSYEQYF	TGTGCCAGTCGAACACAGGGGGCTAACTCCTACGAGCAGTACTTC
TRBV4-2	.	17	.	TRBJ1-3	CASSQGLGGTTGNTIYF	TGTGCCAGCAGCCAGGGGTTGGGGGGGACGACTGGAAACACCATATATTTT
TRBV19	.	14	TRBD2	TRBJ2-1	CASGAGAVYNEQFF	TGTGCCAGTGGAGCGGGAGCAGTCTACAATGAGCAGTTCTTC
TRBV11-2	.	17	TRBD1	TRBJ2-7	CASSTIPGTGLYYEQYF	TGTGCCAGCAGCACAATCCCCGGGACAGGGTTGTACTACGAGCAGTACTTC
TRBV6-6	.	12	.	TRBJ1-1	CASILGGTEAFF	TGTGCCAGCATTCTAGGGGGCACTGAAGCTTTCTTT
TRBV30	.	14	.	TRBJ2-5	CAWKYRGGEETQYF	TGTGCCTGGAAATACAGGGGGGGCGAAGAGACCCAGTACTTC
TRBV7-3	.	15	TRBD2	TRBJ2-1	CASSARTSGSNEQFF	TGTGCCAGCAGCGCCCGGACTAGCGGGAGCAATGAGCAGTTCTTC